The T cell receptor beta chain described here comes from a study of blood T cell repertoires in COVID-19. Study-wide background: From T cells, B-cell-depleted T cells, or PBMCs came the material, which was cDNA or gDNA.

Seattle enrolled patients during active infection and tracked them longitudinally. Germline V lookup: CDR1 GTSNPN, CDR2 SVGIG (reference sequence). This CDR3 spans 14 amino acids. The V segment lost 5 bases and the J segment 5 bases; nucleotides outside the gene matches: 9. Per the study methods: Reference gene primers were amplified, and this amplification served to estimate nucleated cell counts. Some clones are missing from TCRdb's copy, which holds only in-frame ones; the method was immunoSEQ multiplex PCR. The V and J calls and clone size come from that table; D and trimming were worked out from the DNA. The sample has 250,000 to 300,000 clones; about 90% are singletons.

This chain connects TRBV30 to TRBJ2-7; TRBD2 matches 10 bases. The TCR was taken from a woman in her twenties or thirties with COVID-19, enrolled during active disease. The sample consisted of peripheral blood. DNA of the CDR3: TGTGCCTGGGATCCTAGCGGGAGTCGCCACGAGCAGTACTTC. Encoded protein: CAWDPSGSRHEQYF.